One T cell receptor (beta chain) is described in this entry. Trimming cost V 5 bases and J 2 bases, with 10 bases left between them. CDR1 and CDR2 (germline): SGHTA, FQGNSA. The CDR3 is made up of 14 amino acids. Using immunoSEQ multiplex PCR, the repertoire was profiled, and TCRdb retains in-frame clones only, with some absent. This repertoire shows about 180,000 clones, 83% found once; its top ten account for about 1.5%. The data were taken from a study of blood T cell repertoires in COVID-19. Study-level background: Sites in the United States, Italy and Spain provided acute and convalescent COVID-19 samples. Nucleic acid was either cDNA or gDNA, and it came from T cells, B-cell-depleted T cells, or PBMCs.

The chain joins TRBV7-2 to TRBJ1-3, with no clear D. Sequenced sample: peripheral blood. The TCR comes from a human donor in a cohort sampled during active COVID-19. The CDR3 sequence is CASSPGGTGNTIYF. The CDR3 nucleotides read TGTGCCAGCAGCCCGGGAGGGACTGGAAACACCATATATTTT.